Listed below are T cell receptor beta chains from one sample, sequenced in a study of a mutant IDH1 vaccine in newly diagnosed glioma. Clones were read by immunoSEQ multiplex PCR, and TCRdb kept only the in-frame ones, dropping some. The table has fewer than 35,000 clones, roughly 84% seen once. Their recognized antigens are unknown. Source: PBMCs, taken from a glioma patient whose treatment included an IDH1 peptide vaccine. Receptors originate from a man aged 25 to 45 with glioma. Each CDR3 is given with its conserved first and last residue. A D gene is named only where the DNA matches it firmly.

13	TRBV6-1	-	TRBJ2-7	CASSAEDSYEQYF	TGTGCCAGCAGCGCTGAGGACTCCTACGAGCAGTACTTC
13	TRBV18	-	TRBJ1-1	CASRGTLNTEAFF	TGTGCCAGCCGAGGTACGCTGAACACTGAAGCTTTCTTT
18	TRBV7-8	TRBD2	TRBJ2-7	CASSLAYGGGGVRYEQYF	TGTGCCAGCAGCTTAGCCTATGGGGGCGGGGGGGTTCGTTACGAGCAGTACTTC
17	TRBV11-2	TRBD2	TRBJ2-1	CASSLELAGGPVNEQFF	TGTGCCAGCAGCTTAGAGCTAGCGGGAGGGCCGGTCAATGAGCAGTTCTTC
16	TRBV14	-	TRBJ2-1	CASSQTRASSYNEQFF	TGTGCCAGCAGCCAAACTCGGGCAAGCTCCTACAATGAGCAGTTCTTC
15	TRBV6-5	TRBD1	TRBJ1-5	CASSPEGAQSQPQHF	TGTGCCAGCAGTCCGGAGGGGGCGCAGAGTCAGCCCCAGCATTTT
13	TRBV28	TRBD1	TRBJ2-5	CASSLGQKETQYF	TGTGCCAGCAGTTTGGGACAGAAAGAGACCCAGTACTTC
14	TRBV5-1	TRBD2	TRBJ2-1	CASRTSGRANEQFF	TGCGCCAGCAGGACTAGCGGGAGGGCCAATGAGCAGTTCTTC
13	TRBV7-9	-	TRBJ1-1	CASSLEVNTEAFF	TGTGCCAGCAGCTTAGAGGTGAACACTGAAGCTTTCTTT
14	TRBV28	TRBD2	TRBJ2-5	CASSLPGLAETQYF	TGTGCCAGCAGTCTACCGGGACTAGCGGAGACCCAGTACTTC
16	TRBV7-9	-	TRBJ1-1	CASSPMGGLGNTEAFF	TGTGCCAGCAGCCCTATGGGGGGGCTGGGGAACACTGAAGCTTTCTTT
18	TRBV28	TRBD1	TRBJ2-7	CASSLRGGQGLSPYEQYF	TGTGCCAGCAGTCTCCGCGGTGGACAGGGCTTGAGCCCCTACGAGCAGTACTTC
16	TRBV9	-	TRBJ2-3	CAHRRGRNYGTDTQYF	TGTGCCCACCGACGGGGAAGGAACTACGGCACAGATACGCAGTATTTT
15	TRBV5-1	TRBD2	TRBJ2-3	CASSGMTSDTDTQYF	TGCGCCAGCAGCGGAATGACTAGCGACACAGATACGCAGTATTTT
14	TRBV7-6	TRBD1	TRBJ1-4	CASSSGTGWEKLFF	TGTGCCAGCAGCTCCGGGACAGGGTGGGAAAAACTGTTTTTT
15	TRBV18	-	TRBJ1-5	CASSPLSGNNQPQHF	TGTGCCAGCTCTCCCTTATCGGGGAACAATCAGCCCCAGCATTTT
16	TRBV5-6	TRBD1	TRBJ2-5	CASTNKGTVPRETQYF	TGTGCCAGCACCAACAAGGGGACAGTCCCTAGGGAGACCCAGTACTTC